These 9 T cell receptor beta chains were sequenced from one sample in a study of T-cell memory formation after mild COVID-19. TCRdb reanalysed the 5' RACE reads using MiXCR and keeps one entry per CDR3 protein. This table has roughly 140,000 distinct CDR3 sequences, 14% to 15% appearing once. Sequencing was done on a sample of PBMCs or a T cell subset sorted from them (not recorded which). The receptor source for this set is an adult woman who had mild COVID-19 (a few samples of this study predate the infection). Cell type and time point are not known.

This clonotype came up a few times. CDR3 DNA sequence: TGTGCCAGCAGCTTGGTCGGCCTACAGTACTTC. Translating gives CASSLVGLQYF. The chain links TRBV11-2 to TRBJ2-7; D remains ambiguous. The V end was cut by 3 bases, the J end by 10 bases, with 10 bases between. The CDR3 has 11 amino acids. Germline-derived CDR1 and CDR2 are SGHAT and FQNNGV.

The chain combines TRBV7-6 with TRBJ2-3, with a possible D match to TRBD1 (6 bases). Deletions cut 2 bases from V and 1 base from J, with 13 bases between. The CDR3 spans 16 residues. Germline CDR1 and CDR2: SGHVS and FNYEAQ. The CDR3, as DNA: TGTGCCAGCAGCTTAACCCTGGACAGACGCACAGATACGCAGTATTTT. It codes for CASSLTLDRRTDTQYF.

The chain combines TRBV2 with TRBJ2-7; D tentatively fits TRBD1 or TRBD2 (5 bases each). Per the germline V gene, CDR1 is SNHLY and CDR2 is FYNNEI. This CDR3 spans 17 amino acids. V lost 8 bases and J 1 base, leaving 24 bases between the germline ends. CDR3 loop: CASLGAVSRAGSYEQYF. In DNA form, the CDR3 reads TGTGCCAGCCTCGGGGCGGTGTCCCGGGCAGGATCCTACGAGCAGTACTTC.

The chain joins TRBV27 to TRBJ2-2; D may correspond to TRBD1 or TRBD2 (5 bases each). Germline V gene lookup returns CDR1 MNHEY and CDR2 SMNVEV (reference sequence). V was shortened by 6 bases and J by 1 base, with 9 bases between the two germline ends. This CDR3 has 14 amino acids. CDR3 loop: CASSRDGNTGELFF. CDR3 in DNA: TGTGCCAGCAGCCGGGACGGGAACACCGGGGAGCTGTTTTTT.

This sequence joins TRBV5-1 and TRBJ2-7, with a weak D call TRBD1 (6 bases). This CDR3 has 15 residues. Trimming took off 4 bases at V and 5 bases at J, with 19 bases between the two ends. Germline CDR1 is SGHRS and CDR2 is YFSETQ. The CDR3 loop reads CASSQSPDSRDEQYF. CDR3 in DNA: TGCGCCAGCAGCCAGAGCCCGGACAGCCGGGACGAGCAGTACTTC. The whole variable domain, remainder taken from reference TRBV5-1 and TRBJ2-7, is KAGVTQTPRYLIKTRGQQVTLSCSPISGHRSVSWYQQTPGQGLQFLFEYFSETQRNKGNFPGRFSGRQFSNSRSEMNVSTLELGDSALYLCASSQSPDSRDEQYFGPGTRLTVT.

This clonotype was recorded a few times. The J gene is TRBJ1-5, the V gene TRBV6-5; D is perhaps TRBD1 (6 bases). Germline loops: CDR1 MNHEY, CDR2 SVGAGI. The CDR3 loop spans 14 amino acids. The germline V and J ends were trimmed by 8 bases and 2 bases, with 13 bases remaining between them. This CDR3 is CASGGAQGNQPQHF. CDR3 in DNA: TGTGCCAGCGGGGGGGCGCAGGGCAATCAGCCCCAGCATTTT.

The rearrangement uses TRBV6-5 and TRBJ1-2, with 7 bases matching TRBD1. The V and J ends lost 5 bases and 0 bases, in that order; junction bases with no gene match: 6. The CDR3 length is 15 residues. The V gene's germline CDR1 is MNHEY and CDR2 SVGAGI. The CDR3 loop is CASSTGQAPNYGYTF. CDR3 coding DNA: TGTGCCAGCAGTACCGGACAGGCGCCTAACTATGGCTACACCTTC.

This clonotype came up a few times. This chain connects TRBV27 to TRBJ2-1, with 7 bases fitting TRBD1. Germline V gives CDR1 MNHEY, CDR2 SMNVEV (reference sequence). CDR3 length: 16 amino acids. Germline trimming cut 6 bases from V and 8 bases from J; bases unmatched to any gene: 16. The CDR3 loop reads CASSLQGGGPEDEQFF. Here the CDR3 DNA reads TGTGCCAGCAGCTTGCAAGGGGGCGGACCGGAGGATGAGCAGTTCTTC.

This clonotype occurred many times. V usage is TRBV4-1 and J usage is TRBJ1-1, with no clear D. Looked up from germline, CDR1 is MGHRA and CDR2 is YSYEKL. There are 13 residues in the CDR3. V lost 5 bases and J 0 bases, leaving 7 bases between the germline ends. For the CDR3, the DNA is TGCGCCAGCAGCTATGACATGAACACTGAAGCTTTCTTT. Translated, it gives CASSYDMNTEAFF.